This T cell receptor beta chain appears in the sequencing data of a study of long-term antiretroviral therapy in people with HIV. At the survey level, the v3.0 immunoSEQ assay was run. Sequencing used immunoSEQ multiplex PCR; TCRdb keeps in-frame clones, though not all of them. The data show 20,000 to 30,000 clones, about 80% seen once. The CDR3 extends over 15 amino acids. In germline, CDR1 is SGHDN, CDR2 FVKESK. The V gene lost 4 bases and the J gene lost 5 bases, with 17 bases spanning the gap. This chain joins TRBV14 and TRBJ2-5; D tentatively fits TRBD1 or TRBD2 (5 bases each). The specimen was unsorted PBMCs, collected 0.7 years before starting antiretroviral therapy. This clonotype was sampled from a man aged 30 to 39 with HIV. Here the CDR3 reads CASSPRVGVMETQYF. The CDR3 bases are TGTGCCAGCAGCCCGAGGGTAGGGGTCATGGAGACCCAGTACTTC.